Described below is a single T cell receptor (beta chain) sequence and its context. As yet, its antigen is unknown. The source of the sample is a study of OX40 agonist ivuxolimab in advanced cancers. Study-wide findings and caveats: Blood T cells, both CD4+ and CD8+, expanded clonally by week 6 at 0.1 to 3.0 mg/kg.

Sequencing was performed with immunoSEQ multiplex PCR; in TCRdb, only in-frame clones are kept and a portion is missing. The profile covers roughly 81,000 clones, with 80% to 90% appearing a single time and around 5.1% taken by the ten largest. CDR1 and CDR2 (germline): SGHRS, YFSETQ. Trimming took 0 bases from V and 5 from J, leaving 11 bases between them. This CDR3 is built from 14 residues. Specimen: CD4+ or CD8+ T cells sorted from blood, collected in a trial of the OX40 agonist ivuxolimab. J is TRBJ2-5 and V is TRBV5-1; D call uncertain. This receptor was identified in an adult with an advanced solid tumor such as melanoma, head and neck, liver or kidney cancer. CDR3 coding DNA: TGCGCCAGCAGCTTGGAAGGACCAAGGGAGACCCAGTACTTC. This translates into CASSLEGPRETQYF.